These 20 T cell receptor beta chains were all obtained from the same sample, sequenced in a study of T cell repertoires in aging, cancer and after chemotherapy. Multiplex touch-down PCR with TRB-A/B primers amplified rearranged V-D-J TRB sequences. TCRdb analysed the multiplex PCR reads with MiXCR anew, one entry per CDR3 protein. The sample lists approximately 5,900 distinct CDR3 sequences, 21% occurring once. TCR beta rearrangements were amplified from peripheral blood genomic DNA. Sequencing was done on a sample of blood. The receptors were sampled from a human donor with a blood cancer.

By share, this clonotype counts as medium-sized (0.01 to 0.1%). The J gene is TRBJ1-2, the V gene TRBV30; D is perhaps TRBD1 (5 bases). Germline CDR1 is GTSNPN and CDR2 is SVGIG (reference sequence). V was trimmed by 0 bases and J by 7 bases, leaving 15 bases between them. CDR3 length equals 14 residues. CDR3: CAWSVRGLSGGYTF. The CDR3 nucleotides are TGTGCCTGGAGTGTACGGGGCCTATCGGGTGGCTACACCTTC.

By share, this clonotype counts as medium-sized. The rearrangement links TRBV12-3 or TRBV12-4 to TRBJ2-1, with 7 nucleotides matching TRBD1. This CDR3 is 16 amino acids long. The V and J ends lost 3 bases and 10 bases, in that order; junction bases with no gene match: 15. CDR3 protein: CASSLRGQRLVGEQFF. In DNA form, the CDR3 reads TGTGCCAGCAGTTTGAGGGGACAGAGATTGGTTGGAGAGCAGTTCTTC.

This clonotype is medium-sized. The chain recombines TRBV10-3 with TRBJ2-3, with D possibly being TRBD1 or TRBD2 (7 bases each). CDR3 length equals 14 residues. Germline V gene lookup returns CDR1 ENHRY and CDR2 SYGVKD. The V end lost 6 bases, the J end lost 0 bases, and 10 bases lay between the germline ends. The CDR3 sequence: CAIRQGGSTDTQYF. The CDR3 DNA sequence: TGTGCCATCAGGCAGGGGGGGAGCACAGATACGCAGTATTTT.

This clonotype is medium-sized within its sample. The J gene is TRBJ2-3, the V gene TRBV6-6; D not certain. The CDR3 sequence is 14 residues long. CDR1 is MNHNY and CDR2 is SVGAGI in the germline V gene (reference sequence). V dropped 1 base and J dropped 0 bases, with 5 bases sitting between them. The CDR3 reads CASSYLQSTDTQYF. The CDR3, as DNA: TGTGCCAGCAGTTACTTGCAAAGCACAGATACGCAGTATTTT.

This clonotype appeared a few times. A much larger clone lies one base from this, so it may be a read error. The CDR3, as DNA: TGTGCCAGAAGCTTAGCCCAGGTGTACAATGAGCAGTTCTTC. This translates into CARSLAQVYNEQFF. This chain joins TRBV11-1 and TRBJ2-1; D ambiguous. This CDR3 contains 14 residues. The germline CDR1 and CDR2 sequences are SGHAT and FQDESV (reference sequence).

This clonotype was recorded a few times. V is TRBV10-1 and J is TRBJ2-1, with 9 bases lining up with TRBD1. Germline V CDR1 and CDR2: WNHNN, SYGVQD (reference sequence). Trimming cost V 5 bases and J 6 bases; bases outside gene matches: 8. The CDR3 loop spans 15 amino acids. The CDR3 nucleotides are TGCGCCAGCAGTACTAGGACAGGGGATGGCAATGAGCAGTTCTTC. Its translation is CASSTRTGDGNEQFF.

DNA for the CDR3: TGCGCCAGCAGCTTGGAAGGCTACGAGCAGTACTTC. It translates to CASSLEGYEQYF. The gene calls are TRBV5-1 and TRBJ2-7; D ambiguous. CDR1 and CDR2 (germline): SGHRS, YFSETQ. The CDR3 runs to 12 residues. V was cut by 0 bases and J by 3 bases, with 4 bases left in between.

The V and J genes are TRBV6-1 and TRBJ1-1, with D uncertain. V was cut by 0 bases and J by 2 bases, with 13 bases left in between. The germline CDR1 and CDR2 sequences are MNHNS and SASEGT. The CDR3 sequence is 16 residues long. The CDR3: CASSEAPGGANTEAFF. The CDR3 bases are TGTGCCAGCAGTGAAGCGCCAGGAGGAGCCAACACTGAAGCTTTCTTT.

By proportion, this clonotype is medium-sized. The chain recombines TRBV5-4 with TRBJ2-3, with D perhaps TRBD1 or TRBD2 (5 bases each). The CDR3 totals 13 residues. V shed 5 bases and J shed 3 bases, with 10 bases lying between them. Germline-derived CDR1 and CDR2 are SGHNT and YYREEE (reference sequence). CDR3 bases: TGTGCCAGCAGGGGGACGGAAACAGATACGCAGTATTTT. Encoded protein: CASRGTETDTQYF.

The rearrangement links TRBV11-1 to TRBJ2-3; no firm D call. Trimming pared 1 base from V and 3 bases from J, leaving 8 bases between. The CDR3 covers 14 residues. CDR1 is SGHAT and CDR2 is FQDESV in the germline V gene (reference sequence). The CDR3 sequence: CASSLDYLTDTQYF. The CDR3 DNA reads TGTGCCAGCAGCTTAGATTACCTAACAGATACGCAGTATTTT.

This clonotype was seen more than once but under ten times. This chain links TRBV5-1 with TRBJ2-4; possible D gene TRBD2, 6 bases. Germline CDR1 reads SGHRS; CDR2 reads YFSETQ. The CDR3 is 16 residues long. V was clipped by 3 bases and J by 8 bases, with 21 bases between them. CDR3 protein: CASSSGIGLALDIQYF. In DNA, the CDR3 is TGCGCCAGCAGCTCAGGGATCGGGCTAGCGCTAGACATTCAGTACTTC.

The genes are TRBV6-1 and TRBJ2-2; D possibly corresponds to TRBD2 (6 bases). The CDR3 is made up of 15 amino acids. Germline lookup yields CDR1 MNHNS and CDR2 SASEGT. Trimming took off 8 bases at V and 5 bases at J, with 18 bases between the two ends. This chain's CDR3 is CASARGWGETGELFF. The DNA of the CDR3 is TGTGCCAGCGCGCGGGGATGGGGGGAGACCGGGGAGCTGTTTTTT.

This clonotype is labeled medium-sized. The chain couples TRBV27 to TRBJ2-7; the D gene is possibly TRBD1 (5 bases). The CDR3 loop spans 13 amino acids. V gave up 5 bases and J gave up 2 bases, with 10 bases separating them. CDR1 MNHEY and CDR2 SMNVEV come from the germline V gene (reference sequence). In DNA, the CDR3 is TGTGCCAGCAGTCAGGGCGTCACCTACGAGCAGTACTTC. Protein sequence: CASSQGVTYEQYF.

This clonotype has only a few counts. The chain carries TRBV7-9 and TRBJ2-7; no clear D gene. There are 15 residues in the CDR3. Looked up from germline, CDR1 is SEHNR and CDR2 is FQNEAQ (reference sequence). The ends were cut back, 2 bases at V and 0 bases at J, with 11 bases in the middle. The CDR3 protein is CASSLNELSSYEQYF. The CDR3 DNA follows: TGTGCCAGCAGCTTAAACGAACTGAGCTCCTACGAGCAGTACTTC.

This clonotype appeared a few times. The V call is TRBV11-1, the J call TRBJ2-5; TRBD2 agrees at 10 bases. Germline loops: CDR1 SGHAT, CDR2 FQDESV (reference sequence). V shed 1 base, J shed 3 bases, and the junction held 11 bases outside the gene matches. The CDR3 is 18 residues long. The CDR3 DNA reads as TGTGCCAGCAGCTTAGGGGGTTCCAGCGGGGGGGCCGAAGAGACCCAGTACTTC. Protein product: CASSLGGSSGGAEETQYF.

This clonotype has only a few counts. The chain employs TRBV24-1 and TRBJ2-1, with 8 bases fitting TRBD2. Germline-derived CDR1 and CDR2 are KGHDR and SFDVKD. The V segment lost 4 bases and the J segment 8 bases; nucleotides outside the gene matches: 12. The length of the CDR3 is 16 residues. CDR3 sequence (DNA): TGTGCCACCAGTGACCCTAGGGGCGGGGGGCTATATGAGCAGTTCTTC. The encoded protein is CATSDPRGGGLYEQFF.

This clonotype has a single count. This sequence joins TRBV28 and TRBJ1-2; D gene uncertain. The CDR3 contains 12 residues. Germline CDR1 MDHEN, CDR2 SYDVKM. V was trimmed by 6 bases and J by 0 bases, leaving 5 bases between them. Here the CDR3 reads CASRAANYGYTF. The CDR3, as DNA: TGTGCCAGCAGGGCAGCTAACTATGGCTACACCTTC.

This clonotype is classed as medium-sized (0.01 to 0.1%). This chain connects TRBV30 to TRBJ2-7, with D unclear. This CDR3 region has 15 residues. Trimming left V 0 bases short and J 0 bases short, with 12 bases between. Germline CDR1 GTSNPN, CDR2 SVGIG (reference sequence). The CDR3 DNA is TGTGCCTGGAGTGTAACCCTGGTTCCCTCCTACGAGCAGTACTTC. Protein sequence: CAWSVTLVPSYEQYF.

This clonotype is termed medium-sized. This sequence joins TRBV6-2 or TRBV6-3 and TRBJ2-7, with 8 bases identical to TRBD2. From germline, CDR1 is MNHEY and CDR2 SVGEGT. CDR3 length: 18 residues. The ends lost 2 bases at V and 5 bases at J; junction bases unmatched: 17. The CDR3 loop reads CASSYPPQGRAGVDEQYF. As DNA, the CDR3 is TGTGCCAGCAGTTACCCCCCCCAGGGGAGAGCGGGGGTAGACGAGCAGTACTTC.

This clonotype counts as medium-sized. The rearrangement joins TRBV11-2 to TRBJ2-7; TRBD1 matches 7 bases. This CDR3 spans 15 amino acids. The trim removed 4 bases at V and 5 bases at J, leaving 11 bases unmatched. Germline CDR1 and CDR2: SGHAT and FQNNGV. The CDR3 DNA is TGTGCCAGCAGCTCAGACTCAGACAGGGACCACGAGCAGTACTTC. Amino acids: CASSSDSDRDHEQYF.